Each of the 9 T cell receptor beta chains below was sequenced from the same sample in a study of beta chain features in type 1 diabetes. The antigens of these receptors remain unknown. Study conclusions and caveats: Moderate but significant shortening of TCRB CDR3s was recorded in all four CD4+ subsets from Type 1 diabetes patients.

TCRB transcripts that were expressed got sequenced, as all of the isolated RNA had been reverse transcribed. Libraries were prepared by immunoSEQ multiplex PCR; TCRdb keeps only in-frame clonotypes and omits some of them. The sample includes under 250,000 clones, about 14% of them seen just once. Specimen: naive CD4+ T cells from blood. The receptors derive from a man younger than 45 with type 1 diabetes.

The chain employs TRBV12-5 and TRBJ2-1; 7 nucleotides agree with TRBD2. There are 14 residues in the CDR3. Germline values: CDR1 LGHNT, CDR2 FRNRAP. The V segment lost 11 bases and the J segment 6 bases; nucleotides outside the gene matches: 13. The CDR3 DNA follows: TGTGCTTCCAGGAGGGACTACACCCCCAATGAGCAGTTCTTC. This codes for CASRRDYTPNEQFF.

The V and J genes are TRBV29-1 and TRBJ1-1; possibly TRBD1 for D (5 bases). V gave up 4 bases and J gave up 2 bases, with 11 bases separating them. The germline V gene encodes CDR1 SQVTM and CDR2 ANQGSEA. The CDR3 length is 13 residues. Here the CDR3 reads CSVGAGYNTEAFF. DNA for the CDR3: TGCAGCGTTGGGGCAGGGTACAACACTGAAGCTTTCTTT. Based on the CDR3 plus reference TRBV29-1 and TRBJ1-1, the full variable domain is SAVISQKPSRDICQRGTSLTIQCQVDSQVTMMFWYRQQPGQSLTLIATANQGSEATYESGFVIDKFPISRPNLTFSTLTVSNMSPEDSSIYLCSVGAGYNTEAFFGQGTRLTVV.

CDR3 DNA: TGCGCCAGCAGCTTGGCCACAGGGACAGATACGAACACTGAAGCTTTCTTT. Protein sequence: CASSLATGTDTNTEAFF. The gene calls are TRBV5-1 and TRBJ1-1; 7 bases fit TRBD1. The CDR3 covers 17 residues. The junction had 9 bases not matched to a gene; V was cut back by 0 bases and J by 1 base. Germline CDR1 is SGHRS and CDR2 is YFSETQ.

This clone has a handful of counts. The V call is TRBV18, the J call TRBJ2-2; D possibly corresponds to TRBD1 (6 bases). Per the germline V gene, CDR1 is KGHSH and CDR2 is LQKENI. Trimming removed 3 bases at V and 1 base at J, with 9 bases between. The CDR3 length is 15 residues. The CDR3 DNA sequence: TGTGCCAGCTCACCGATGGGACAGAACACCGGGGAGCTGTTTTTT. It is translated as CASSPMGQNTGELFF.

This clone has only a few counts. The J gene is TRBJ1-2, the V gene TRBV5-4, with D uncertain. V lost 4 bases, J lost 0 bases, and 19 bases lay in between. CDR1 is SGHNT, CDR2 YYREEE, per germline (reference sequence). This CDR3 has 17 residues. CDR3 nucleotide sequence: TGTGCCAGCAGCCCGCACGGCGGTTCGCAAGCTAACTATGGCTACACCTTC. The encoded protein is CASSPHGGSQANYGYTF.

This chain's CDR3 is CASSFGTGEETQYF. The CDR3 nucleotides are TGCGCCAGCAGCTTCGGGACAGGGGAAGAGACCCAGTACTTC. This chain links TRBV5-1 with TRBJ2-5, with 10 nucleotides matching TRBD1. This CDR3 is built from 14 residues. The J segment lost 3 bases and the V segment lost 2 bases, leaving 1 base of the junction unmatched. Germline CDR1 and CDR2: SGHRS and YFSETQ. Complete variable domain (other parts from reference TRBV5-1 and TRBJ2-5): KAGVTQTPRYLIKTRGQQVTLSCSPISGHRSVSWYQQTPGQGLQFLFEYFSETQRNKGNFPGRFSGRQFSNSRSEMNVSTLELGDSALYLCASSFGTGEETQYFGPGTRLLVL.

This clone has just a few counts. The genes are TRBV11-3 and TRBJ2-3, with TRBD1 matching over 7 bases. CDR3 length: 16 residues. CDR1 is SGHNT, CDR2 YENEEA, per germline. The ends lost 0 bases at V and 1 base at J; junction bases unmatched: 4. The CDR3 region has the DNA TGTGCCAGCAGCTTAGATTATGGGACAGGCACAGATACGCAGTATTTT. Encoded protein: CASSLDYGTGTDTQYF. Full variable domain (rest looked up from reference TRBV11-3 and TRBJ2-3): EAGVVQSPRYKIIEKKQPVAFWCNPISGHNTLYWYLQNLGQGPELLIRYENEEAVDDSQLPKDRFSAERLKGVDSTLKIQPAELGDSAVYLCASSLDYGTGTDTQYFGPGTRLTVL.

In this sample, this clone turned up a few times. The genes are TRBV30 and TRBJ2-7, with 7 bases lining up with TRBD2. The germline V gene encodes CDR1 GTSNPN and CDR2 SVGIG (reference sequence). Trimming cost V 0 bases and J 4 bases; bases outside gene matches: 6. This CDR3 region has 14 residues. The CDR3 sequence: CAWSVLRGGYEQYF. CDR3 coding DNA: TGTGCCTGGAGTGTACTTAGGGGAGGGTACGAGCAGTACTTC.

This clone has only a few counts. The chain couples TRBV29-1 to TRBJ2-2; TRBD2 might be the D (6 bases). V lost 7 bases and J 6 bases, leaving 15 bases between the germline ends. In germline, CDR1 is SQVTM, CDR2 ANQGSEA. The CDR3 length is 13 residues. The CDR3: CSGTTSGAGELFF. CDR3 coding DNA: TGCAGCGGGACGACTAGTGGGGCCGGGGAGCTGTTTTTT.